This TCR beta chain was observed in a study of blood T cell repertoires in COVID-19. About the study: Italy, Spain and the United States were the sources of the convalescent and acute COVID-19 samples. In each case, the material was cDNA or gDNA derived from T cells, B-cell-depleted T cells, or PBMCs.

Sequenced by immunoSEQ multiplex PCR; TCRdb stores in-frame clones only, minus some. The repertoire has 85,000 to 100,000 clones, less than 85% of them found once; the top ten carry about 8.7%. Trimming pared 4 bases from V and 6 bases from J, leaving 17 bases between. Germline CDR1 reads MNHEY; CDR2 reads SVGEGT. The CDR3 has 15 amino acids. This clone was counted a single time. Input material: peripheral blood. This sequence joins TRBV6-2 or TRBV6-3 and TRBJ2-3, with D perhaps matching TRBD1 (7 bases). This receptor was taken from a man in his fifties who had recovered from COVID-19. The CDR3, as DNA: TGTGCCAGCAGTTCCCAGACAGGGACTCGGGATACGCAGTATTTT. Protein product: CASSSQTGTRDTQYF.